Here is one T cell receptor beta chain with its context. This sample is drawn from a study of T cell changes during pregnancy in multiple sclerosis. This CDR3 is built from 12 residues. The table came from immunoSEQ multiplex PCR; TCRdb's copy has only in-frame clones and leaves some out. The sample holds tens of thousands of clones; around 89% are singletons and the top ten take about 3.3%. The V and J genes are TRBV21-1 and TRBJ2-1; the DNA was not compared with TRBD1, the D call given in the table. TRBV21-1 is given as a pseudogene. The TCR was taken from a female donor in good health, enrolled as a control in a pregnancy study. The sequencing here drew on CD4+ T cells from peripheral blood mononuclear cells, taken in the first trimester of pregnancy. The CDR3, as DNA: TGTGCCAGCAGCAGAATCTTAGGGGGAATGCTCTTC. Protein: CASSRILGGMLF.